This TCR beta chain was recovered during a study of blood T cell repertoires in COVID-19. The overall study: Researchers got acute and convalescent COVID-19 samples from the United States, Italy and Spain. Sample material is recorded as cDNA or gDNA derived from T cells, B-cell-depleted T cells, or PBMCs.

This CDR3 spans 15 amino acids. The V gene lost 4 bases and the J gene lost 1 base, with 11 bases spanning the gap. CDR1 is SGHTA, CDR2 FQGNSA, per germline. Study processing details: Estimation of nucleated cell counts was performed using reference gene primer amplification. The repertoire was sequenced with immunoSEQ multiplex PCR; TCRdb's copy has only in-frame clones and lacks some. V and J calls and clone size are given by that table; D and trimming were obtained from the DNA. The repertoire holds about 250,000 clones, with about 80% as singletons. Sequencing input: peripheral blood. The V call is TRBV7-2, the J call TRBJ2-1, with D possibly TRBD2 on 5 matching bases. The receptor's source is a woman of 80 years or more with active or convalescent COVID-19. The CDR3 reads CASSSDYGSYNEQFF. The DNA for the CDR3 is TGTGCCAGCAGCTCAGACTACGGGTCCTACAATGAGCAGTTCTTC. Looking up the rest from reference TRBV7-2 and TRBJ2-1 gives the full variable domain: GAGVSQSPSNKVTEKGKDVELRCDPISGHTALYWYRQSLGQGLEFLIYFQGNSAPDKSGLPSDRFSAERTGGSVSTLTIQRTQQEDSAVYLCASSSDYGSYNEQFFGPGTRLTVL.